This T cell receptor (beta chain) appears in the sequencing data of a study of shared clonotypes between healthy human individuals. Deep-level settings were used for running the assay. Around 30,000 T cell genomes, or 200 ng DNA, went into the sorted-subset replicate PCRs. Profiled with immunoSEQ multiplex PCR; TCRdb holds only in-frame clones, not every one. The sample lists over 150,000 clones, about 66% occurring once. V gave up 1 base and J gave up 0 bases, with 4 bases separating them. Germline V lookup: CDR1 SGHDT, CDR2 YYEEEE. This CDR3 spans 13 amino acids. Comment on this clone: Its antigen is unknown.

Findings of the study overall: Clonotype sharing among donors likely depends on sequencing depth. A few donors showed sharing of approximately 5% of naive CD4 clonotypes.

This receptor was obtained from a man younger than 45 in good health. The sample consisted of memory CD4+ T cells sorted from blood. The subset was: CD45RA-negative fraction. The V and J genes are TRBV5-6 and TRBJ1-1; no clear D gene. The CDR3 region is CASSLSLNTEAFF. The CDR3 region has the DNA TGTGCCAGCAGCTTGAGCCTGAACACTGAAGCTTTCTTT. Full variable domain (outside the CDR3, taken from reference TRBV5-6 and TRBJ1-1): DAGVTQSPTHLIKTRGQQVTLRCSPKSGHDTVSWYQQALGQGPQFIFQYYEEEERQRGNFPDRFSGHQFPNYSSELNVNALLLGDSALYLCASSLSLNTEAFFGQGTRLTVV.